These 28 T cell receptor beta chains came from one sample sequenced in a study of technical replicates of blood from a few donors. This table comes from immunoSEQ multiplex PCR, and its TCRdb copy is limited to in-frame clones, with some not included. The repertoire holds about 83,000 clones, with more than 80% as singletons. Sequencing input: T cells isolated from PBMCs. These receptors originate from a human donor in good health.

The CDR3 nucleotides are TGTGCCAGCAGCTTAGATTGGGACAGCCAAGGGTCGGAGACCCAGTACTTC. Translating it yields CASSLDWDSQGSETQYF. The rearrangement uses TRBV11-3 and TRBJ2-5, with TRBD1 identical over 7 bases. J lost 5 bases, V lost 0 bases, and 12 bases had no gene match. Germline CDR1 and CDR2: SGHNT and YENEEA. This CDR3 is built from 17 residues.

The chain carries TRBV11-2 and TRBJ1-4, with TRBD1 identical over 7 bases. Germline loops: CDR1 SGHAT, CDR2 FQNNGV. The length of the CDR3 is 15 residues. V lost 5 bases and J lost 5; bases outside the gene matches: 8. In DNA, the CDR3 is TGTGCCAGCAGCCCGTTGACAGGGAACAATGAAAAACTGTTTTTT. It encodes CASSPLTGNNEKLFF.

V usage is TRBV10-3 and J usage is TRBJ1-3, with D maybe TRBD1 (5 bases). The V end was cut by 7 bases, the J end by 0 bases, with 7 bases between. The V gene's germline CDR1 is ENHRY and CDR2 SYGVKD. The CDR3 runs to 13 residues. CDR3 sequence reads: CAITDISGNTIYF. The CDR3 DNA sequence: TGTGCCATCACGGACATCTCTGGAAACACCATATATTTT.

The chain uses TRBV28 and TRBJ2-1; D might be TRBD2 (6 bases). CDR1 is MDHEN and CDR2 is SYDVKM in the germline V gene. This CDR3 region has 16 residues. The ends were cut back, 1 base at V and 0 bases at J, with 10 bases in the middle. The chain's CDR3 is CASSLYPGSSYNEQFF. The CDR3 DNA reads TGTGCCAGCAGTTTATATCCCGGGAGCTCCTACAATGAGCAGTTCTTC.

This clone occurred a few times. This sequence joins TRBV7-9 and TRBJ1-1, with TRBD1 matching over 7 bases. The CDR3 runs 15 residues. The V gene's germline CDR1 is SEHNR and CDR2 FQNEAQ (reference sequence). V was pared by 4 bases and J by 1 base, with 6 bases of the junction left unmatched. The CDR3 DNA is TGTGCCAGCAGCTCCGTGACAGGGAGGAACACTGAAGCTTTCTTT. Its protein product is CASSSVTGRNTEAFF.

This clone was seen just once. This chain uses TRBV28 with TRBJ2-1; a weak D match, TRBD2 (6 bases). CDR3 length: 16 amino acids. Germline V gene lookup returns CDR1 MDHEN and CDR2 SYDVKM. V was clipped by 2 bases and J by 6 bases, with 17 bases between them. The DNA of the CDR3 is TGTGCCAGCAGTTTAGGAGGAGGAGGGTCGGGCAATGAGCAGTTCTTC. Translation: CASSLGGGGSGNEQFF.

The genes are TRBV10-1 and TRBJ2-7; 8 nucleotides align to TRBD2. The CDR3 extends over 15 amino acids. Unmatched junction bases numbered 4, after V lost 3 bases and J lost 0 bases. Germline lookup yields CDR1 WNHNN and CDR2 SYGVQD (reference sequence). The CDR3, as DNA: TGCGCCAGCAGTGACATCGGGAGGGACTCCTACGAGCAGTACTTC. It is translated as CASSDIGRDSYEQYF.

This chain uses TRBV19 with TRBJ2-7; D remains unclear. Germline lookup yields CDR1 LNHDA and CDR2 SQIVND (reference sequence). V was shortened by 0 bases and J by 0 bases, with 6 bases between the two germline ends. This CDR3 comprises 14 residues. CDR3 sequence reads: CASSIDPHSYEQYF. The CDR3 DNA reads as TGTGCCAGTAGTATAGATCCCCACTCCTACGAGCAGTACTTC.

DNA of the CDR3: TGCGCCAGCAGCCCAGGGGGACAGAGTACGTGGGAGCAGTACTTC. It translates to CASSPGGQSTWEQYF. This chain joins TRBV5-1 and TRBJ2-7, with TRBD1 matching over 7 bases. V shed 4 bases and J 7 bases; nucleotides not matched to a gene: 14. Per germline, CDR1 SGHRS and CDR2 YFSETQ. The CDR3 length is 15 residues. Supplemented by reference TRBV5-1 and TRBJ2-7, the full variable domain reads KAGVTQTPRYLIKTRGQQVTLSCSPISGHRSVSWYQQTPGQGLQFLFEYFSETQRNKGNFPGRFSGRQFSNSRSEMNVSTLELGDSALYLCASSPGGQSTWEQYFGPGTRLTVT.

The genes are TRBV6-5 and TRBJ2-3; TRBD1 agrees at 9 bases. After removal of 2 bases from V and 5 bases from J, the junction contained 5 bases not matched to a gene. CDR1 MNHEY and CDR2 SVGAGI come from the germline V gene. The CDR3 is made up of 15 amino acids. The CDR3 sequence is CASSYGTGSRDTQYF. The CDR3 DNA reads as TGTGCCAGCAGTTACGGGACAGGGAGTAGAGATACGCAGTATTTT.

This chain links TRBV7-3 with TRBJ2-2; D not resolved. The V gene lost 1 base and the J gene lost 0 bases, with 6 bases spanning the gap. The length of the CDR3 is 15 residues. Germline CDR1 and CDR2: SGHTA and FQGTGA. The CDR3: CASSLSSTNTGELFF. The CDR3 nucleotides read TGTGCCAGCAGCTTAAGTAGCACGAACACCGGGGAGCTGTTTTTT.

The genes are TRBV4-1 and TRBJ2-1; the match to TRBD2 covers 7 bases. With V trimmed by 9 bases and J by 0 bases, 8 bases remained unmatched. The length of the CDR3 is 15 residues. Looked up from germline, CDR1 is MGHRA and CDR2 is YSYEKL. The CDR3 reads CASKSPGGSYNEQFF. The CDR3 region has the DNA TGCGCCAGTAAGTCTCCGGGGGGCTCCTACAATGAGCAGTTCTTC.

V is TRBV28 and J is TRBJ2-3; a weak D match, TRBD2 (6 bases). This CDR3 spans 13 amino acids. CDR1 and CDR2 (germline): MDHEN, SYDVKM. The V end lost 3 bases, the J end lost 4 bases, and 8 bases lay between the germline ends. The CDR3 region has the DNA TGTGCCAGCAGTTTCGGGAGCTCAGATACGCAGTATTTT. This codes for CASSFGSSDTQYF.

The chain has TRBV28 and TRBJ2-5, with D perhaps matching TRBD1 (6 bases). V lost 5 bases and J lost 7, with 14 bases in between. The CDR3 has 13 residues. The germline V gene has CDR1 MDHEN and CDR2 SYDVKM. The CDR3 reads CASSLDSLATQYF. CDR3 bases: TGTGCCAGCAGTCTGGACAGTCTAGCGACCCAGTACTTC.

This chain joins TRBV19 and TRBJ2-1; 11 nucleotides align to TRBD2. V lost 10 bases, J lost 7 bases, and 9 bases stayed unmatched. Germline CDR1 LNHDA, CDR2 SQIVND (reference sequence). The CDR3 covers 14 residues. The CDR3 region is CATSLAGVMNEQFF. For the CDR3, the DNA is TGTGCCACCTCACTAGCGGGAGTTATGAATGAGCAGTTCTTC.

The genes are TRBV5-1 and TRBJ1-1, with no clear D. This CDR3 spans 13 amino acids. Trimming left V 7 bases short and J 3 bases short, with 13 bases between. Germline V lookup: CDR1 SGHRS, CDR2 YFSETQ. The CDR3 DNA is TGCGCCAGCGCTACCCCTGGAGACACTGAAGCTTTCTTT. The encoded protein is CASATPGDTEAFF.

This chain joins TRBV19 and TRBJ1-2, with a possible D match to TRBD1 (5 bases). The CDR3 contains 10 residues. V lost 7 bases and J 13 bases, leaving 13 bases between the germline ends. Per germline, CDR1 LNHDA and CDR2 SQIVND (reference sequence). CDR3: CASTGTSTTF. The CDR3 region has the DNA TGTGCCAGTACCGGGACTTCAACCACCTTC. Full variable domain (rest looked up from reference TRBV19 and TRBJ1-2): DGGITQSPKYLFRKEGQNVTLSCEQNLNHDAMYWYRQDPGQGLRLIYYSQIVNDFQKGDIAEGYSVSREKKESFPLTVTSAQKNPTAFYLCASTGTSTTFGSGTRLTVV.

This chain uses TRBV10-3 with TRBJ1-2; TRBD1 might be the D (5 bases). Germline lookup yields CDR1 ENHRY and CDR2 SYGVKD. This CDR3 contains 15 residues. Trimming stripped 10 bases from V and 7 bases from J, with 25 bases between. The DNA for the CDR3 is TGTGCCACGGCGGGGGTGGGCGACACCTTCGGTGGCTACACCTTC. It is translated as CATAGVGDTFGGYTF.

This chain connects TRBV7-9 to TRBJ1-1; D not resolved. The V gene's germline CDR1 is SEHNR and CDR2 FQNEAQ (reference sequence). The CDR3 has 13 amino acids. Between the trimmed V and J ends, which lost 5 bases and 8 bases, there was a span of 15 bases. CDR3 protein: CASSPPLQVEAFF. CDR3 in DNA: TGTGCCAGCAGCCCTCCCCTGCAGGTGGAAGCTTTCTTT.

The chain is built from TRBV7-9 and TRBJ2-7; 8 nucleotides match TRBD1. CDR1 and CDR2 (germline): SEHNR, FQNEAQ (reference sequence). The trim removed 8 bases at V and 4 bases at J, leaving 4 bases unmatched. The CDR3 consists of 12 residues. CDR3 residues: CASVDRGYEQYF. The DNA for the CDR3 is TGTGCCAGCGTAGACAGGGGTTACGAGCAGTACTTC.

The chain links TRBV27 to TRBJ1-2; 7 bases fit TRBD1. In germline, CDR1 is MNHEY, CDR2 SMNVEV (reference sequence). With V trimmed by 3 bases and J by 7 bases, 11 bases remained unmatched. The length of the CDR3 is 15 residues. This CDR3 is CASSLEGARGIGYTF. CDR3 DNA sequence: TGTGCCAGCAGTTTGGAGGGGGCGCGAGGGATTGGCTACACCTTC.

V usage is TRBV7-6 and J usage is TRBJ2-7; 16 bases are a match to TRBD2. The CDR3 sequence is 18 residues long. V was pared by 4 bases and J by 6 bases, with 12 bases of the junction left unmatched. CDR1 is SGHVS and CDR2 is FNYEAQ in the germline V gene. CDR3 protein: CASSSRAGLAGGPVEQYF. As DNA, the CDR3 is TGTGCCAGCAGCTCTAGGGCGGGACTAGCGGGAGGGCCGGTCGAGCAGTACTTC.

The rearrangement uses TRBV19 and TRBJ2-3; 9 positions match TRBD1. Looked up from germline, CDR1 is LNHDA and CDR2 is SQIVND (reference sequence). Trimming cost V 10 bases and J 6 bases; bases outside gene matches: 11. This CDR3 comprises 14 residues. The CDR3 coding sequence is TGTGCCACCCAGGGCTGGGACAGGGATGATACGCAGTATTTT. Translating gives CATQGWDRDDTQYF.

The chain has TRBV10-1 and TRBJ2-7, with D possibly being TRBD1 (6 bases). Germline lookup yields CDR1 WNHNN and CDR2 SYGVQD (reference sequence). The CDR3 loop spans 14 amino acids. Trimming stripped 4 bases from V and 2 bases from J, with 12 bases between. The CDR3 reads CASSVRTDPYEQYF. The CDR3 coding sequence is TGCGCCAGCAGTGTCAGGACAGACCCCTACGAGCAGTACTTC.

The CDR3 is CASSLYLAGESGELFF. The CDR3 DNA reads as TGTGCCAGCAGTTTATACCTAGCGGGAGAAAGCGGGGAGCTGTTTTTT. The V gene is TRBV28, the J gene TRBJ2-2, with 10 positions matching TRBD2. The germline CDR1 and CDR2 sequences are MDHEN and SYDVKM. J gave up 7 bases and V 1 base, and 6 bases lay outside the gene matches. CDR3 length: 16 amino acids.

The gene calls are TRBV25-1 and TRBJ2-6; D possibly corresponds to TRBD1 (5 bases). V dropped 1 base and J dropped 4 bases, with 8 bases sitting between them. The CDR3 loop spans 15 amino acids. Germline CDR1 MGHDK, CDR2 SYGVNS. The CDR3 reads CASSEFRGGANVLTF. For the CDR3, the DNA is TGTGCCAGCAGTGAATTTAGGGGAGGGGCCAACGTCCTGACTTTC.

The chain couples TRBV10-2 to TRBJ1-1, with D unresolved. The CDR3 is 13 amino acids. Germline V gives CDR1 WSHSY, CDR2 SAAADI. Trimming left V 0 bases short and J 1 base short, with 3 bases between. This CDR3 reads CASSESANTEAFF. CDR3 nucleotides: TGCGCCAGCAGTGAGTCGGCGAACACTGAAGCTTTCTTT.

The chain links TRBV28 to TRBJ2-3; 10 positions agree with TRBD1. Germline V lookup: CDR1 MDHEN, CDR2 SYDVKM. With V trimmed by 6 bases and J by 5 bases, 8 bases remained unmatched. The CDR3 loop spans 15 amino acids. The CDR3: CASSPGQGMGDTQYF. In nucleotides, the CDR3 is TGTGCCAGCAGCCCGGGACAGGGGATGGGAGATACGCAGTATTTT.